The T cell receptor beta chain under discussion was sequenced for a study of identical twins. Whole-study results and caveats: The more abundant beta clonotypes in cord blood had fewer insertions, and memory repertoires did not show this.

Details on this clonotype: The target antigen is unknown.

TCRdb re-called the 5' RACE reads with MiXCR, one entry per CDR3 protein. Found here are about 470,000 distinct CDR3 sequences, 24% of them singletons; the top ten hold about 2.7%. This CDR3 has 20 residues. Germline V CDR1 and CDR2: SGHRS, YFSETQ. Trimming cost V 3 bases and J 0 bases; bases outside gene matches: 11. This sample was shared with a second study, whose subject was T cells expressing NK-cell markers. That source adds: What restricted sorting to alpha-beta TCR T cells in several experiments was an anti-gamma-delta TCR antibody. Each of six donors carried dominant NKG2C+ clonotypes accounting for roughly 1.0-7.0% of CD8+ T cells.

Sequencing was carried out using CD4+ T cells sorted from blood. The chain couples TRBV5-1 to TRBJ2-1; 14 bases match TRBD2. The clonotype originates from a woman younger than 35 in good health. CDR3 loop: CASSWVDGLAGGLSYNEQFF. The CDR3 nucleotides read TGCGCCAGCAGCTGGGTCGATGGACTAGCGGGGGGCCTCTCCTACAATGAGCAGTTCTTC.